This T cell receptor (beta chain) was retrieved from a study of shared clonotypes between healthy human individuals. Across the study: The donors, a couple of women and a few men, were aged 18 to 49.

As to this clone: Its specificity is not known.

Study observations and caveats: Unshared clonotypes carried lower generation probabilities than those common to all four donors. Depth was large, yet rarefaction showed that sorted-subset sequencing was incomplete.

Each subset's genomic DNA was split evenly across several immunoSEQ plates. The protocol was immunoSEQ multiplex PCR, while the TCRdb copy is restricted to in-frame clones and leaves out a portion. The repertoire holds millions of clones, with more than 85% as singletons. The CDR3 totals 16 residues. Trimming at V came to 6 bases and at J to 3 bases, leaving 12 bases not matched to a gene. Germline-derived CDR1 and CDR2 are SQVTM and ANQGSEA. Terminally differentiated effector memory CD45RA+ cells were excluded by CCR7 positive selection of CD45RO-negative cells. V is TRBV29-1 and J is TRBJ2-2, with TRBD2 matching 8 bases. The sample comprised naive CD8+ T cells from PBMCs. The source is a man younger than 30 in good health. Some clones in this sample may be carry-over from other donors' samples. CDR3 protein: CSVQTSDRRDTGELFF. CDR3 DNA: TGCAGCGTCCAGACTAGCGACCGGCGGGACACCGGGGAGCTGTTTTTT.